The clone carrying this TCR beta chain has more than one count but fewer than ten. These data are taken from a study of blood T cell repertoires in COVID-19. Study information: Both acute and convalescent COVID-19 samples were obtained from the United States, Italy and Spain.

The method was immunoSEQ multiplex PCR; TCRdb's version includes in-frame clones alone and lacks a portion of them. This sample has 21,000 or so clones, with around 89% found just once. After removal of 0 bases from V and 1 base from J, the junction contained 7 bases not matched to a gene. Germline-derived CDR1 and CDR2 are MGHRA and YSYEKL. The CDR3 has 18 amino acids. What was sequenced was peripheral blood. This receptor was taken from a man in his 70s with active COVID-19. The chain combines TRBV4-1 with TRBJ2-2; TRBD1 matches 8 bases. Written as DNA, the CDR3 is TGCGCCAGCAGCCAAGAGCCGACAGGGGCTATGAACACCGGGGAGCTGTTTTTT. Protein sequence: CASSQEPTGAMNTGELFF.